This TCR beta chain originates from a study of response to subunit inactivated influenza vaccine. Germline lookup yields CDR1 SGHRS and CDR2 YFSETQ. This CDR3 has 16 amino acids. Between the trimmed V and J ends, which lost 0 bases and 6 bases, there was a span of 15 bases. Via MiXCR, TCRdb re-called the RT-PCR reads, giving one row per CDR3 protein. This table has about 700,000 distinct CDR3 sequences, 12% to 15% appearing once. About this clonotype: The target antigen is unknown.

Points from the study as a whole: It was suggested by the authors that few new T cells are recruited by each seasonal influenza vaccination.

V is TRBV5-1 and J is TRBJ2-2; tentative D call: TRBD2 (6 bases). This TCR was recovered from a man in his fifties who received an inactivated influenza vaccine. The sample was PBMCs from blood, taken 14 to 15 days before vaccination. CDR3 sequence: CASSLAVGSGAGELFF. As DNA, the CDR3 is TGCGCCAGCAGCTTGGCCGTAGGGTCGGGAGCCGGGGAGCTGTTTTTT.